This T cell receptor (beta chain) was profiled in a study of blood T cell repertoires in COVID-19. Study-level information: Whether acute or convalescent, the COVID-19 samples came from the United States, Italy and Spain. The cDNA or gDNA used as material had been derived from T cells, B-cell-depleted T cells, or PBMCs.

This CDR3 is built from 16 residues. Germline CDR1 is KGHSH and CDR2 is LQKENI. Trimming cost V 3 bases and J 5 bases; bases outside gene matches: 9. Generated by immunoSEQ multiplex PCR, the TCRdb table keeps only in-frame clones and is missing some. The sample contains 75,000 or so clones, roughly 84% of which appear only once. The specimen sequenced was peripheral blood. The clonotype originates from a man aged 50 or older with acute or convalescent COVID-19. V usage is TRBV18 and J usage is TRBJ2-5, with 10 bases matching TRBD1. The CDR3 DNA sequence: TGTGCCAGCTCACCGATGGGACAGGGGATGGGGGAGACCCAGTACTTC. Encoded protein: CASSPMGQGMGETQYF.